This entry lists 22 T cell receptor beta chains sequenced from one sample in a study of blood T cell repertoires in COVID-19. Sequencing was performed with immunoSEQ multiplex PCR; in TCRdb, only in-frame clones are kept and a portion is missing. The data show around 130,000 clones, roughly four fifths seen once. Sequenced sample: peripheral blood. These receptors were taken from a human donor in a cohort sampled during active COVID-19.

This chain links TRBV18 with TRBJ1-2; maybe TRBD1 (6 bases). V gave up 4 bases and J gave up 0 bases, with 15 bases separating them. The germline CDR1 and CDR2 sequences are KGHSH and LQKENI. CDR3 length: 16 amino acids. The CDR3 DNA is TGTGCCAGCTCACGTATCCGGGACACCACTAACTATGGCTACACCTTC. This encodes CASSRIRDTTNYGYTF.

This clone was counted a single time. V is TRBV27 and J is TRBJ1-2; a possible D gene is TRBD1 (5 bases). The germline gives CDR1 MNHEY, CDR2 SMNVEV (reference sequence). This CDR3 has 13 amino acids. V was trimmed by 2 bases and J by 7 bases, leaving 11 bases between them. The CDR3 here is CASSLRQNGGYTF. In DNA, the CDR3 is TGTGCCAGCAGTTTACGACAGAACGGTGGCTACACCTTC.

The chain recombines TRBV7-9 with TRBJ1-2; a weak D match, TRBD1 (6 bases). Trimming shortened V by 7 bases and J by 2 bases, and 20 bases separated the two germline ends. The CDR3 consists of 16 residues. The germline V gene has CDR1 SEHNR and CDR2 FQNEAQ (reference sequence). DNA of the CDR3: TGTGCCAGCACCCCTTCGCTCGGACAGTGGAACTATGGCTACACCTTC. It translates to CASTPSLGQWNYGYTF.

In DNA form, the CDR3 reads TGTGCCAGCAGTTTCACAGGGAGTCAGCAGTACTTC. This encodes CASSFTGSQQYF. V usage is TRBV6-5 and J usage is TRBJ2-7, with TRBD1 as a possible D gene (6 bases). With 4 bases removed from V and 8 bases from J, the gap between germline ends came to 12 bases. The CDR3 sequence is 12 residues long. Germline V CDR1 and CDR2: MNHEY, SVGAGI.

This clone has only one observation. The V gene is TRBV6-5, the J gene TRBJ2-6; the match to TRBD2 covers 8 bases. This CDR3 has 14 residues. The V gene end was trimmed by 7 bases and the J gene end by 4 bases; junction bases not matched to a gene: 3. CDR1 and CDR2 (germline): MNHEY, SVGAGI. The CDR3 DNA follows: TGTGCCAGCACGGGGGGGCAGGGGGCCAACGTCCTGACTTTC. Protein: CASTGGQGANVLTF.

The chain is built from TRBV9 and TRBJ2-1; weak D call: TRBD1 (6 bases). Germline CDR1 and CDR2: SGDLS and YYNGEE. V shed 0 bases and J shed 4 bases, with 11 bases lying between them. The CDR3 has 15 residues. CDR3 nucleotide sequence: TGTGCCAGCAGCGTAGGGACAGCGATATACAATGAGCAGTTCTTC. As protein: CASSVGTAIYNEQFF.

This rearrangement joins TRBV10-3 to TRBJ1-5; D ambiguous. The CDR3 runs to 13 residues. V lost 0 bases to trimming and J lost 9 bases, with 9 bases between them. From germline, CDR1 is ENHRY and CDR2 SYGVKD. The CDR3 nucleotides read TGTGCCATCAGTGAGTCAGCGTCCGGGCCCCAGCATTTT. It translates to CAISESASGPQHF.

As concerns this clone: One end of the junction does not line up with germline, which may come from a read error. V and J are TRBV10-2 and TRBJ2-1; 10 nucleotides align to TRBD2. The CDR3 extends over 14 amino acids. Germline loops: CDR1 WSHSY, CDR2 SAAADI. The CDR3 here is CAGRTSGEYNEQFF. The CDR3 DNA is TGCGCCGGCAGAACTAGCGGGGAATACAATGAGCAGTTCTTC.

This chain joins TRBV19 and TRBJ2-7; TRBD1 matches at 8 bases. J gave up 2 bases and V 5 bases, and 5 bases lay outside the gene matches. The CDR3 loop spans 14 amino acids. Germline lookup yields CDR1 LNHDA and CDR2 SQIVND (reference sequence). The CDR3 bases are TGTGCCAGTAGTCATGGGACAGGAGCCTACGAGCAGTACTTC. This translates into CASSHGTGAYEQYF.

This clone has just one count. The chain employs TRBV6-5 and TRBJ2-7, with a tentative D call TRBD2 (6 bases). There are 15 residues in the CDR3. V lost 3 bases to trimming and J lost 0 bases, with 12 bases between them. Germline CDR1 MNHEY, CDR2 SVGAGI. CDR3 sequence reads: CASSYGGASSYEQYF. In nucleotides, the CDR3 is TGTGCCAGCAGTTATGGCGGGGCGAGCTCCTACGAGCAGTACTTC.

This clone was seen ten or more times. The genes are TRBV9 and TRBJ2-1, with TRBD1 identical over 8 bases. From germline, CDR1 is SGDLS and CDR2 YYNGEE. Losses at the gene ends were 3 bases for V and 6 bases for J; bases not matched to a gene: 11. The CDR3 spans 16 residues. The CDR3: CASSARRGTGGNEQFF. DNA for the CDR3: TGTGCCAGCAGCGCTCGACGCGGGACAGGTGGCAATGAGCAGTTCTTC.

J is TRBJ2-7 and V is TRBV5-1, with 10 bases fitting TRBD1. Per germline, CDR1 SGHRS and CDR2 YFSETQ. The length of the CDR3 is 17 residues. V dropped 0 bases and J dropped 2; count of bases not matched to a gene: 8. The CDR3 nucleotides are TGCGCCAGCAGCTTGGGGACAGGGGGGAATTCCGCCTACGAGCAGTACTTC. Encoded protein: CASSLGTGGNSAYEQYF. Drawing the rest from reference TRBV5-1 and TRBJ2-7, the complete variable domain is KAGVTQTPRYLIKTRGQQVTLSCSPISGHRSVSWYQQTPGQGLQFLFEYFSETQRNKGNFPGRFSGRQFSNSRSEMNVSTLELGDSALYLCASSLGTGGNSAYEQYFGPGTRLTVT.

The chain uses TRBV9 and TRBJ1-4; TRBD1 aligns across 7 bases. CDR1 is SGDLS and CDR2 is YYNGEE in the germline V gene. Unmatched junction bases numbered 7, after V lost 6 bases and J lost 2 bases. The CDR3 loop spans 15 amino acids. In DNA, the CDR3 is TGTGCCAGCAACTCAGGGGGTGCGACTAATGAAAAACTGTTTTTT. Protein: CASNSGGATNEKLFF.

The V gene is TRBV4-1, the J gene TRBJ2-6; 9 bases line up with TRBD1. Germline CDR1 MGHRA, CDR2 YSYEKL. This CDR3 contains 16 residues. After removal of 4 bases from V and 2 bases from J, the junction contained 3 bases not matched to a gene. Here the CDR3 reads CASSPGQGTGANVLTF. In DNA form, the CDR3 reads TGCGCCAGCAGCCCCGGACAGGGGACTGGGGCCAACGTCCTGACTTTC.

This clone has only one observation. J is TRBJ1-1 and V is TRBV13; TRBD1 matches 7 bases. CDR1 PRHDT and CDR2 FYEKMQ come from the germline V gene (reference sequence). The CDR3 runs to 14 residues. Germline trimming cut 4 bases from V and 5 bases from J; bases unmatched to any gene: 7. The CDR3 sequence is CASSSRQGRTEAFF. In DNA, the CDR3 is TGTGCCAGCAGCTCCCGACAGGGTAGAACTGAAGCTTTCTTT.

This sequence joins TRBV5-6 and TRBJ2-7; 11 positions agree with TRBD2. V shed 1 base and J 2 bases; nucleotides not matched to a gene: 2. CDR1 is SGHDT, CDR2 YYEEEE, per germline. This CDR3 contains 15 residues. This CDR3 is CASSLTSGGAYEQYF. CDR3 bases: TGTGCCAGCAGCTTGACTAGCGGGGGAGCCTACGAGCAGTACTTC.

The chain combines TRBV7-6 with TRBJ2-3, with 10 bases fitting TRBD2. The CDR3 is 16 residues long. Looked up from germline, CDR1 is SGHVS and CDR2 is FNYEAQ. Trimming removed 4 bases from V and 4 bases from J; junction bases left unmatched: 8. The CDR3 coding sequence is TGTGCCAGCAGCTGGGCTAGCGGGGGCGCGCCAGATACGCAGTATTTT. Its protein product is CASSWASGGAPDTQYF.

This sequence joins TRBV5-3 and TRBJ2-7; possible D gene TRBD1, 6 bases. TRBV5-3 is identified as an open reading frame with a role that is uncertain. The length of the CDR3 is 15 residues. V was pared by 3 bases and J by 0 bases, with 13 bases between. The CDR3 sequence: CARSSGTTSSYEQYF. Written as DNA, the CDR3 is TGTGCCAGAAGCTCAGGGACAACGAGCTCCTACGAGCAGTACTTC.

CDR3 in DNA: TGTGCCTGGAGGGGGGGGGCGCGGTACGAGCAGTACTTC. It translates to CAWRGGARYEQYF. The J gene is TRBJ2-7, the V gene TRBV30; D is possibly TRBD2 (7 bases). Germline lookup yields CDR1 GTSNPN and CDR2 SVGIG (reference sequence). CDR3 length equals 13 residues. The V gene lost 3 bases and the J gene lost 4 bases, with 13 bases spanning the gap.

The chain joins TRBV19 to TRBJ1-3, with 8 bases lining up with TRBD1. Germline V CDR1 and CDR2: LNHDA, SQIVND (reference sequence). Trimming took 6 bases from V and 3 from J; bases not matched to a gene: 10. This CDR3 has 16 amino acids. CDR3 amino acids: CASSNQGQGGGNTIYF. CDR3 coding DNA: TGTGCCAGTAGCAACCAAGGACAGGGTGGTGGAAACACCATATATTTT. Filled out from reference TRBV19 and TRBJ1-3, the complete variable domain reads DGGITQSPKYLFRKEGQNVTLSCEQNLNHDAMYWYRQDPGQGLRLIYYSQIVNDFQKGDIAEGYSVSREKKESFPLTVTSAQKNPTAFYLCASSNQGQGGGNTIYFGEGSWLTVV.

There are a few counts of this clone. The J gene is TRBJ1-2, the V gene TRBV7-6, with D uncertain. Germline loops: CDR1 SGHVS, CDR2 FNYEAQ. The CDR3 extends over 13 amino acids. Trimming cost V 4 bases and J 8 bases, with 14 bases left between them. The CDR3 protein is CASSSPRSVGYTF. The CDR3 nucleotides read TGTGCCAGCAGCTCCCCACGAAGCGTCGGCTACACCTTC.

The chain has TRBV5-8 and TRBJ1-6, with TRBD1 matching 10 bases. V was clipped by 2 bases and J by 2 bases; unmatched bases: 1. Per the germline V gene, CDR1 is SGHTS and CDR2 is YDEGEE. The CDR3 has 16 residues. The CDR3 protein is CASSFGTGAYNSPLHF. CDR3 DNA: TGTGCCAGCAGCTTCGGGACAGGGGCCTATAATTCACCCCTCCACTTT.